These 18 T cell receptor beta chains share one sample of origin, sequenced in a study of shared clonotypes between healthy human individuals. TCRdb's copy holds only in-frame clones and misses some; the assay was immunoSEQ multiplex PCR. The profile shows roughly 1 million clones, about 75% of them singletons. The material sequenced was memory CD4+ T cells sorted from blood. Described subset: CD45RA-negative fraction. The source of these receptors is a man aged 18 to 30 in good health.

The rearrangement links TRBV30 to TRBJ2-1; D ambiguous. The germline V and J ends were trimmed by 7 bases and 0 bases, with 16 bases remaining between them. Germline-derived CDR1 and CDR2 are GTSNPN and SVGIG (reference sequence). There are 15 residues in the CDR3. CDR3 nucleotide sequence: TGTGCCTCGTCTGTGGGCAGGAGCTCCTACAATGAGCAGTTCTTC. Translated, it gives CASSVGRSSYNEQFF.

V is TRBV10-3 and J is TRBJ2-1; 14 bases are shared with TRBD2. The V segment lost 4 bases and the J segment 9 bases; nucleotides outside the gene matches: 5. Germline CDR1 ENHRY, CDR2 SYGVKD. This CDR3 contains 15 residues. The CDR3 reads CAISGSGTSGGEQFF. The CDR3 region has the DNA TGTGCCATCAGTGGGTCTGGGACTAGCGGGGGTGAGCAGTTCTTC.

V and J are TRBV10-3 and TRBJ1-1; TRBD1 agrees at 10 bases. The CDR3 is 13 amino acids. Germline trimming cut 4 bases from V and 7 bases from J; bases unmatched to any gene: 3. Germline values: CDR1 ENHRY, CDR2 SYGVKD. CDR3 sequence: CAISGQGAGEAFF. The CDR3, as DNA: TGTGCCATCAGTGGACAGGGGGCAGGTGAAGCTTTCTTT.

The chain has TRBV29-1 and TRBJ1-1; TRBD1 is a possible D gene (5 bases). Germline V gene sequence: CDR1 SQVTM, CDR2 ANQGSEA. The V and J ends lost 5 bases and 7 bases respectively, with 17 bases between them. The CDR3 length is 13 residues. CDR3 loop: CSVYRDAKSEAFF. CDR3 DNA sequence: TGCAGCGTTTATCGGGACGCAAAAAGTGAAGCTTTCTTT.

V usage is TRBV6-5 and J usage is TRBJ2-5; TRBD1 aligns across 7 bases. This CDR3 contains 15 residues. The V and J ends lost 5 bases and 2 bases, in that order; junction bases with no gene match: 8. Germline CDR1 reads MNHEY; CDR2 reads SVGAGI. CDR3 sequence (DNA): TGTGCCAGCAGTCCGACAGGGTGGTTACAAGAGACCCAGTACTTC. Protein sequence: CASSPTGWLQETQYF.

This chain uses TRBV5-4 with TRBJ2-5; D call uncertain. This CDR3 comprises 16 residues. Trimming took 0 bases from V and 5 from J, leaving 17 bases between them. Germline V lookup: CDR1 SGHNT, CDR2 YYREEE (reference sequence). CDR3 sequence (DNA): TGTGCCAGCAGCTTGGATCCGGGCCCAGTTAGGGAGACCCAGTACTTC. It codes for CASSLDPGPVRETQYF.

With respect to this clone: A far larger clone differs by one base, so this is likely a read error. The identical CDR3 is also encoded by other nucleotide sequences in the sample. The chain uses TRBV10-2 and TRBJ1-1; 7 nucleotides line up with TRBD1. J gave up 5 bases and V 6 bases, and 3 bases lay outside the gene matches. The CDR3 is 12 amino acids. Germline loops: CDR1 WSHSY, CDR2 SAAADI. The CDR3: CASSRGNTEAFF. Here the CDR3 DNA reads TGCGCCAGCAGCAGGGGGAATACTGAAGCTTTCTTT.

The CDR3 here is CATLAGLGKNIQYF. In DNA form, the CDR3 reads TGTGCCACCCTAGCGGGATTAGGTAAAAACATTCAGTACTTC. V usage is TRBV10-3 and J usage is TRBJ2-4; 9 nucleotides line up with TRBD2. Germline lookup yields CDR1 ENHRY and CDR2 SYGVKD. The CDR3 is 14 residues long. V shed 10 bases and J 4 bases; nucleotides not matched to a gene: 8.

Note on this clone: Other DNA sequences in this specimen translate into the identical CDR3. V gene TRBV6-6 combines with J gene TRBJ2-7; 7 bases align to TRBD1. The V segment lost 0 bases and the J segment 7 bases; nucleotides outside the gene matches: 0. Germline CDR1 is MNHNY and CDR2 is SVGAGI (reference sequence). The CDR3 totals 12 residues. The CDR3 sequence is CASSYSTGEQYF. CDR3 nucleotide sequence: TGTGCCAGCAGTTACTCGACAGGGGAGCAGTACTTC.

The chain links TRBV18 to TRBJ2-3; 7 bases line up with TRBD1. The germline V gene has CDR1 KGHSH and CDR2 LQKENI. This CDR3 spans 15 amino acids. V shed 6 bases, J shed 1 base, and the junction held 7 bases outside the gene matches. This CDR3 reads CASSLGGDRTDTQYF. The CDR3 DNA reads as TGTGCCAGCTCTCTAGGGGGCGATCGCACAGATACGCAGTATTTT. The full variable domain, rest sourced from reference TRBV18 and TRBJ2-3, is NAGVMQNPRHLVRRRGQEARLRCSPMKGHSHVYWYRQLPEEGLKFMVYLQKENIIDESGMPKERFSAEFPKEGPSILRIQQVVRGDSAAYFCASSLGGDRTDTQYFGPGTRLTVL.

The chain links TRBV7-2 to TRBJ2-3, with 12 bases that match TRBD2. This CDR3 has 16 amino acids. CDR1 is SGHTA, CDR2 FQGNSA, per germline. V dropped 5 bases and J dropped 2; count of bases not matched to a gene: 5. The CDR3 region is CASSPGLAGYTDTQYF. CDR3 DNA: TGTGCCAGCAGCCCCGGACTAGCGGGATACACAGATACGCAGTATTTT.

This clone was found a few times. This chain joins TRBV4-1 and TRBJ2-1; weak D call: TRBD2 (5 bases). V was clipped by 1 base and J by 0 bases, with 13 bases between them. This CDR3 has 17 amino acids. CDR1 and CDR2 from the germline V gene are MGHRA and YSYEKL. The CDR3 nucleotides are TGCGCCAGCAGCCAAGTGGGCAGCGGTAGCTCCTACAATGAGCAGTTCTTC. This encodes CASSQVGSGSSYNEQFF.

The chain links TRBV27 to TRBJ1-1; 7 bases line up with TRBD1. V was pared by 6 bases and J by 0 bases, with 10 bases of the junction left unmatched. The CDR3 is 16 amino acids. Germline V lookup: CDR1 MNHEY, CDR2 SMNVEV (reference sequence). CDR3 DNA sequence: TGTGCCAGCAGGTCAGGGGACAGATTAATGAACACTGAAGCTTTCTTT. Translated, it gives CASRSGDRLMNTEAFF.

This clone appeared a few times. The V and J genes are TRBV28 and TRBJ1-5; possibly TRBD1 for D (6 bases). In germline, CDR1 is MDHEN, CDR2 SYDVKM. V was pared by 6 bases and J by 5 bases, with 20 bases between. This CDR3 contains 16 residues. CDR3 coding DNA: TGTGCCAGCAGAGCCGGGGCCCGGGGGGCGGATCAGCCCCAGCATTTT. This encodes CASRAGARGADQPQHF.

A remark on this clone: Germline and junction disagree at one end, which may indicate a read error. V is TRBV15 and J is TRBJ2-7; TRBD1 is a possible D gene (5 bases). Germline lookup yields CDR1 LNHNV and CDR2 YYDKDF (reference sequence). CDR3 size: 15 residues. The CDR3 loop is CATSKGTGPAYEQYF. The CDR3 DNA reads as TGTGCCACAAGCAAAGGAACAGGTCCAGCCTACGAGCAGTACTTC.

A single count supports this clone. This rearrangement joins TRBV29-1 to TRBJ1-3; D remains ambiguous. CDR1 and CDR2 (germline): SQVTM, ANQGSEA. Trimming stripped 6 bases from V and 3 bases from J, with 12 bases between. The CDR3 runs 13 residues. The CDR3 nucleotides are TGCAGCGTGGCCGGGCAGAGTGGAAACACCATATATTTT. This sequence encodes CSVAGQSGNTIYF.

The genes are TRBV6-5 and TRBJ1-5; a possible D gene is TRBD1 (6 bases). CDR3 length equals 12 residues. From germline, CDR1 is MNHEY and CDR2 SVGAGI. Trimming took 6 bases from V and 6 from J, leaving 9 bases between them. CDR3 loop: CASRTGGQPQHF. For the CDR3, the DNA is TGTGCCAGCAGGACAGGCGGTCAGCCCCAGCATTTT.

V usage is TRBV7-2 and J usage is TRBJ2-3; D remains unclear. Between the trimmed V and J ends, which lost 1 base and 9 bases, there was a span of 8 bases. CDR1 SGHTA and CDR2 FQGNSA come from the germline V gene. CDR3 length: 12 residues. The CDR3 sequence is CASSLGRETQYF. CDR3 in DNA: TGTGCCAGCAGCTTAGGCAGAGAGACGCAGTATTTT.